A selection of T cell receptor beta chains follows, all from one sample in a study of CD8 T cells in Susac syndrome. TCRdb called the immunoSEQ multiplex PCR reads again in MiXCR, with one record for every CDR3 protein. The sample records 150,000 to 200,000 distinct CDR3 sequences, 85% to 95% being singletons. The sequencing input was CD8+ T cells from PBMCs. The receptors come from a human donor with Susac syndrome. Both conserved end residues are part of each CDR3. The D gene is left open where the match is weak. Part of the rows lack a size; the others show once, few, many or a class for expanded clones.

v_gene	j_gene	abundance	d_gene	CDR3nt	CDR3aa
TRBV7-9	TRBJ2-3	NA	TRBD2	TGTGCCAGCAGCTTAGAGCGGGAGGGCTTCACAGATACGCAGTATTTT	CASSLEREGFTDTQYF
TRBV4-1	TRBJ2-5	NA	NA	TGCGCCAGCAGCCAACGGGAGTTCCAAGAGACCCAGTACTTC	CASSQREFQETQYF
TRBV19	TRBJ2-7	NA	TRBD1	TGTGCCAGTAGTATTCGGGACAGACGGTACGAGCAGTACTTC	CASSIRDRRYEQYF
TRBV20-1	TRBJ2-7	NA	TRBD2	TGCAGTGCTAGACCGGGACTAGCGGCCCGTGACGCCTACGAGCAGTACTTC	CSARPGLAARDAYEQYF
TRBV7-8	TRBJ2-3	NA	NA	TGTGCCAGCAGCTTAGTGGCCATGGGGTTTGCAGATACGCAGTATTTT	CASSLVAMGFADTQYF
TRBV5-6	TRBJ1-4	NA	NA	TGTGCCAGCAGCTTGGGTGGGGTTGAAAAACTGTTTTTT	CASSLGGVEKLFF
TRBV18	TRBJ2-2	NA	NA	TGTGCCAGCTCACACAGGGATCACACCGGGGAGCTGTTTTTT	CASSHRDHTGELFF
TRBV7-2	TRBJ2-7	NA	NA	TGTGCCAGCAGCTTAGCGGCTGCATACTACGAGCAGTACTTC	CASSLAAAYYEQYF
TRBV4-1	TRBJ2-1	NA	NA	TGCGCCAGCAGCCAAGAGACTTTCAATGAGCAGTTCTTC	CASSQETFNEQFF
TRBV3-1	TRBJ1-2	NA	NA	TGTGCCAGCAGCCTCCGAGGTCCGGGGGTGGACTATGGCTACACCTTC	CASSLRGPGVDYGYTF
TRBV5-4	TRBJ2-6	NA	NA	TGTGCCAGCAGCTTGATCTCTGGGGCCAACGTCCTGACTTTC	CASSLISGANVLTF
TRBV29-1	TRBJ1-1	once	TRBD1	TGCAGCGTTCCAGGGGGGACTGAAGCTTTCTTT	CSVPGGTEAFF
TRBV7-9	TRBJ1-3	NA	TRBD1	TGTGCCAGCAGTTCTCGACAGGGCCAAAACACCATATATTTT	CASSSRQGQNTIYF
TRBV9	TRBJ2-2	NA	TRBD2	TGTGCCAGCAGCGACGGACTAGCGGGGGCCCTGAACACCGGGGAGCTGTTTTTT	CASSDGLAGALNTGELFF
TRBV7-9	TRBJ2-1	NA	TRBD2	TGTGCCAGCAGCACTCCCGAAGCGGGGGTAATTGCCTATGAGCAGTTCTTC	CASSTPEAGVIAYEQFF
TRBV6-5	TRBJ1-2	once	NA	TGTGCCAGCAGTTACTCCAAGAGGTTGCTGTATGGCTACACCTTC	CASSYSKRLLYGYTF
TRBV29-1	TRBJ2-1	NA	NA	TGCAGCGTGTTAGAGGGGGGGTCGGGGGAGCAGTTCTTC	CSVLEGGSGEQFF
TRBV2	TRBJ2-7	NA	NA	TGTGCCAGCATAATGGACGGAGACGAGCAGTACTTC	CASIMDGDEQYF
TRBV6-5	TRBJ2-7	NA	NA	TGTGCCAGCAGTCCTCCCTTAGACGAGCAGTACTTC	CASSPPLDEQYF
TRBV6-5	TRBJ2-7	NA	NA	TGTGCCAGCAGTCCCCTTCAGCAGCCTTACGAGCAGTACTTC	CASSPLQQPYEQYF